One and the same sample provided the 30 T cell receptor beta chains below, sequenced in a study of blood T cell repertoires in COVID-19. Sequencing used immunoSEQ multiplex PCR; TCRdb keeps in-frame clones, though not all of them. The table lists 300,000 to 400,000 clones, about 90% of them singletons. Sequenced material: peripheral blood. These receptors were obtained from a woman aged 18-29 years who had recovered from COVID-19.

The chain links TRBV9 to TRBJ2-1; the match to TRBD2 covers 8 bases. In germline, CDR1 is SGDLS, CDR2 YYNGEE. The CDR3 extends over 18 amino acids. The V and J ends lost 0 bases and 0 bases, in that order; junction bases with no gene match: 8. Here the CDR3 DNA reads TGTGCCAGCAGCGTAGACGGGCTAGCGGGTGCCTCCTACAATGAGCAGTTCTTC. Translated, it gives CASSVDGLAGASYNEQFF. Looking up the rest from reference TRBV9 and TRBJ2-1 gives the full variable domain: DSGVTQTPKHLITATGQRVTLRCSPRSGDLSVYWYQQSLDQGLQFLIQYYNGEERAKGNILERFSAQQFPDLHSELNLSSLELGDSALYFCASSVDGLAGASYNEQFFGPGTRLTVL.

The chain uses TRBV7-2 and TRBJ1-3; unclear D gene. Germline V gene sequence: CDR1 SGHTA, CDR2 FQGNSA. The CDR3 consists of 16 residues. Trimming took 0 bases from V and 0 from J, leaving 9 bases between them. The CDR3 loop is CASSLALIPSGNTIYF. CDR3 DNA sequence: TGTGCCAGCAGCTTAGCACTGATTCCCTCTGGAAACACCATATATTTT.

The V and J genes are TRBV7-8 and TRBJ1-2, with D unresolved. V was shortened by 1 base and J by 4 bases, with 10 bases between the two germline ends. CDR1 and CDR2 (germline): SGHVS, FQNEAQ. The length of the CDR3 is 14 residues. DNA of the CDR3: TGTGCCAGCAGCTTAGGCCTCCCAGGCTATGGCTACACCTTC. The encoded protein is CASSLGLPGYGYTF. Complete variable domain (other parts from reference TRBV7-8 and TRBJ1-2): GAGVSQSPRYKVAKRGQDVALRCDPISGHVSLFWYQQALGQGPEFLTYFQNEAQLDKSGLPSDRFFAERPEGSVSTLKIQRTQQEDSAVYLCASSLGLPGYGYTFGSGTRLTVV.

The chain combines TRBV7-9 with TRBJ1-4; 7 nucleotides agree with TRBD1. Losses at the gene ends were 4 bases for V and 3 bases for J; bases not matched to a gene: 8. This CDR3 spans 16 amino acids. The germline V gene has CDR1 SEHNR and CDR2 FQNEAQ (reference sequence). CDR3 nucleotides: TGTGCCAGCAGCTCCCAGGGGGTTGGGGCTAATGAAAAACTGTTTTTT. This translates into CASSSQGVGANEKLFF.

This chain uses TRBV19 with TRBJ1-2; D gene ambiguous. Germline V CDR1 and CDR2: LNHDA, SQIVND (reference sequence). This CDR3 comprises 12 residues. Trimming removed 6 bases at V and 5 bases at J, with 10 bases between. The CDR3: CASRNDWYGYTF. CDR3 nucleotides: TGTGCCAGTAGGAACGACTGGTATGGCTACACCTTC.

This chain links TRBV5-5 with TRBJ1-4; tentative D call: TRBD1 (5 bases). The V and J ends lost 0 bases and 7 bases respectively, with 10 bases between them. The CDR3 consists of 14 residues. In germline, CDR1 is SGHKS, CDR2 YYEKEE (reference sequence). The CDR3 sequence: CASSLGQNGEKLFF. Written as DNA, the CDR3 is TGTGCCAGCAGCTTGGGACAGAATGGTGAAAAACTGTTTTTT.

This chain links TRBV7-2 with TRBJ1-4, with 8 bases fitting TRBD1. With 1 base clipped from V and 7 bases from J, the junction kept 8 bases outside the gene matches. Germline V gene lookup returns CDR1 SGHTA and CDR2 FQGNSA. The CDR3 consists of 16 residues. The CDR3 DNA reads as TGTGCCAGCAGCTTAGAAGGGGCCAGGGGGCGTGAAAAACTGTTTTTT. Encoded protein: CASSLEGARGREKLFF.

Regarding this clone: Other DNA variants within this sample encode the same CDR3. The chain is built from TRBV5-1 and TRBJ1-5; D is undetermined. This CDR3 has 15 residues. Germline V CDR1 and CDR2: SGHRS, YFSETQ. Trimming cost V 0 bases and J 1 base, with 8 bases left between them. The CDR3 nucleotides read TGCGCCAGCAGCTTGGGGGGAGGGAGCAATCAGCCCCAGCATTTT. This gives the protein CASSLGGGSNQPQHF.

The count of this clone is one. This chain's CDR3 is CASSKVCSVEYEQYV. CDR3 bases: TGTGCCAGCAGCAAAGTTTGTAGTGTAGAGTACGAGCAGTACGTC. V gene TRBV21-1 combines with J gene TRBJ2-7; TRBD2 was called by the table and not checked on the DNA. TRBV21-1 is flagged as a pseudogene. The CDR3 covers 15 residues.

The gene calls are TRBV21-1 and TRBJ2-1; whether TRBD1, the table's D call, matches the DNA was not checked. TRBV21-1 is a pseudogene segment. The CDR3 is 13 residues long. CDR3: CASNQTGDGEQFF. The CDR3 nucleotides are TGTGCCAGCAACCAGACAGGGGATGGGGAGCAGTTCTTC.

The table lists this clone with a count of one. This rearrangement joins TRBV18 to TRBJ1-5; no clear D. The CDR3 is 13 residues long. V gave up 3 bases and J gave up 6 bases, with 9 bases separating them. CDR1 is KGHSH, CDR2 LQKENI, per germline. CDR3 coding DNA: TGTGCCAGCTCACCGCTGCAGTTTCAGCCCCAGCATTTT. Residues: CASSPLQFQPQHF.

CDR3 residues: CASNQEGWLETQYF. For the CDR3, the DNA is TGCGCCAGCAACCAGGAGGGGTGGCTAGAGACCCAGTACTTC. The rearrangement links TRBV5-1 to TRBJ2-5; D is perhaps TRBD2 (6 bases). V shed 6 bases and J shed 4 bases, with 16 bases lying between them. From germline, CDR1 is SGHRS and CDR2 YFSETQ. The CDR3 runs 14 residues.

CDR3 protein: CASSGSKGYEQYV. The CDR3 DNA follows: TGTGCCAGCAGCGGGAGTAAAGGGTACGAGCAGTACGTC. The chain combines TRBV28 with TRBJ2-7, with a possible D match to TRBD2 (6 bases). The CDR3 is made up of 13 amino acids. CDR1 is MDHEN, CDR2 SYDVKM, per germline. V dropped 6 bases and J dropped 4 bases, with 13 bases sitting between them.

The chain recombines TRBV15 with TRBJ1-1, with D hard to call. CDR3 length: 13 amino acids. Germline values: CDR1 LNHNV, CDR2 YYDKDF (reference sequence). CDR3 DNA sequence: TGTGCGGCTAGCACCCTGAGTAGAACTGAAGCTTTCTTT. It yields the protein CAASTLSRTEAFF.

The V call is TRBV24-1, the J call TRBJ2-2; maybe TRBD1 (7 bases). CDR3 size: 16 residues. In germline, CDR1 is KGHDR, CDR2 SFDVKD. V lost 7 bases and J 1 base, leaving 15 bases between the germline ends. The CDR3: CATRAGRDRNTGELFF. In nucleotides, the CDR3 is TGTGCCACCAGGGCAGGGCGGGACAGGAACACCGGGGAGCTGTTTTTT.

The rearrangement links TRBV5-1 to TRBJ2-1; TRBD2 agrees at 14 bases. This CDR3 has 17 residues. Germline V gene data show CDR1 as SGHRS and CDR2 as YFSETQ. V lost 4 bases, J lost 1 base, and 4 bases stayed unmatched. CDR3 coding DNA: TGCGCCAGCAGCCGACTAGCGGGAGGGAATTCCTACAATGAGCAGTTCTTC. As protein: CASSRLAGGNSYNEQFF.

CDR3 residues: CASSLVPGQPSFVQYF. Here the CDR3 DNA reads TGCGCCAGCAGCTTGGTACCAGGACAGCCTAGCTTTGTTCAGTACTTC. The rearrangement uses TRBV5-1 and TRBJ2-4; tentatively, D is TRBD1 (6 bases). From germline, CDR1 is SGHRS and CDR2 YFSETQ. With 0 bases removed from V and 11 bases from J, the gap between germline ends came to 21 bases. The CDR3 loop spans 16 amino acids. The variable domain in full, completed from reference TRBV5-1 and TRBJ2-4, reads KAGVTQTPRYLIKTRGQQVTLSCSPISGHRSVSWYQQTPGQGLQFLFEYFSETQRNKGNFPGRFSGRQFSNSRSEMNVSTLELGDSALYLCASSLVPGQPSFVQYFGAGTRLSVL.

CDR3 DNA sequence: TGTGCCAGCAGCTCCAAGGGGGGGTACGGCTACACCTTC. It encodes CASSSKGGYGYTF. The chain recombines TRBV7-2 with TRBJ1-2; perhaps TRBD1 as D (6 bases). Trimming took 4 bases from V and 8 from J, leaving 14 bases between them. The CDR3 contains 13 residues. Germline values: CDR1 SGHTA, CDR2 FQGNSA.

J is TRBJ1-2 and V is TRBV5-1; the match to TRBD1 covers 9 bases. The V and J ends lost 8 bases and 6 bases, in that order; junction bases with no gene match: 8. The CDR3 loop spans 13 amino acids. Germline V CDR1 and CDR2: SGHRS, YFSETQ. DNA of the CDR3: TGCGCCAGTGACACCGGGACAGGGAATGGCTACACCTTC. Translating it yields CASDTGTGNGYTF.

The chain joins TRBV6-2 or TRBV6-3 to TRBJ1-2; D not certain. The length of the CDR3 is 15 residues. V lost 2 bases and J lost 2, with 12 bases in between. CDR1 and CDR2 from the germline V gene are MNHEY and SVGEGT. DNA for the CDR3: TGTGCCAGCAGTTACAGAGAGAGCAGGAACTATGGCTACACCTTC. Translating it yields CASSYRESRNYGYTF.

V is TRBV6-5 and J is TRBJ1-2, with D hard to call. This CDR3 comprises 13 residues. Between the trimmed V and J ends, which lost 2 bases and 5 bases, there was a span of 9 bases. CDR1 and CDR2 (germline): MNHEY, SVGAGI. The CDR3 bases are TGTGCCAGCAGTTACGAGGCAGCTTATGGCTACACCTTC. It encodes CASSYEAAYGYTF.

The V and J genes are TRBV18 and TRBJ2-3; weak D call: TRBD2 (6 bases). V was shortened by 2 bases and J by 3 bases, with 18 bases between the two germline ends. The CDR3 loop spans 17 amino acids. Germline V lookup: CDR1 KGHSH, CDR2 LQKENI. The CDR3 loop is CASSPELREMETDTQYF. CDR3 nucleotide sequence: TGTGCCAGCTCACCAGAGCTACGGGAGATGGAGACAGATACGCAGTATTTT. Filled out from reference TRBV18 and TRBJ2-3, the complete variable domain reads NAGVMQNPRHLVRRRGQEARLRCSPMKGHSHVYWYRQLPEEGLKFMVYLQKENIIDESGMPKERFSAEFPKEGPSILRIQQVVRGDSAAYFCASSPELREMETDTQYFGPGTRLTVL.

CDR3 coding DNA: TGTGCCAGCAGCTTAGAGCGGGAGAGGCCATCCGAGCAGTACGTC. Protein sequence: CASSLERERPSEQYV. The chain recombines TRBV5-4 with TRBJ2-7; 8 nucleotides match TRBD2. CDR1 is SGHNT and CDR2 is YYREEE in the germline V gene (reference sequence). The CDR3 covers 15 residues. V gave up 2 bases and J gave up 6 bases; unmatched junction bases: 10.

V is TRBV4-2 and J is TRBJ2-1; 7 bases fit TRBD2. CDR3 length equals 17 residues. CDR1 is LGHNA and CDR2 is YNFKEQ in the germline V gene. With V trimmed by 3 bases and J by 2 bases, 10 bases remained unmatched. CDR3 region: CASSHLSARGAYNEQFF. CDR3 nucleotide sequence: TGTGCCAGCAGCCATCTTAGCGCCCGGGGGGCCTACAATGAGCAGTTCTTC.

The CDR3 reads CASSFSRGPTRTGELFF. CDR3 nucleotides: TGTGCCAGCAGCTTTTCGCGCGGGCCTACCCGCACCGGGGAGCTGTTTTTT. This chain joins TRBV5-8 and TRBJ2-2, with D maybe TRBD2 (5 bases). Trimming shortened V by 2 bases and J by 4 bases, and 18 bases separated the two germline ends. The CDR3 totals 17 residues. Germline V gene data show CDR1 as SGHTS and CDR2 as YDEGEE.

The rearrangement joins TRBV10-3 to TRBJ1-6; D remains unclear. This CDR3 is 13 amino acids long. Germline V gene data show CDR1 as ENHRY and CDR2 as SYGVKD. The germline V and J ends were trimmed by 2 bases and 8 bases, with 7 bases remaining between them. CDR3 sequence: CAISETEDSPLHF. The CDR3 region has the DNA TGTGCCATCAGTGAGACGGAGGATTCACCCCTCCACTTT.

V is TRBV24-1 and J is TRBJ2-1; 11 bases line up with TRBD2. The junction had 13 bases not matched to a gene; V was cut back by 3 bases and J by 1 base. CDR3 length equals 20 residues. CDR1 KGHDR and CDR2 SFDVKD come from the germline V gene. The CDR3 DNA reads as TGTGCCACCAGTGATGCCTCCGGGACTAGCGGAAGTCGGTCCTACAATGAGCAGTTCTTC. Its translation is CATSDASGTSGSRSYNEQFF.

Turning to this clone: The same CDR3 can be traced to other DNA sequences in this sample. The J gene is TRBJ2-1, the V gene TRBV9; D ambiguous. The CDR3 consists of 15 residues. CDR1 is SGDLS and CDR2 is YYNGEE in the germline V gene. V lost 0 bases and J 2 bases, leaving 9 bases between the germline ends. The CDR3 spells CASSVAGGTYNEQFF. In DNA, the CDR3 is TGTGCCAGCAGCGTAGCGGGTGGAACCTACAATGAGCAGTTCTTC.

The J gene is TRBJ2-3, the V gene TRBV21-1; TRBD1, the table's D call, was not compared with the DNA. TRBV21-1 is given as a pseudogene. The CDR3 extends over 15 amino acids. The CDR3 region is CASSKEGDRTDTQYF. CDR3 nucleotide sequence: TGTGCCAGCAGCAAAGAGGGGGATCGCACAGATACGCAGTATTTT.

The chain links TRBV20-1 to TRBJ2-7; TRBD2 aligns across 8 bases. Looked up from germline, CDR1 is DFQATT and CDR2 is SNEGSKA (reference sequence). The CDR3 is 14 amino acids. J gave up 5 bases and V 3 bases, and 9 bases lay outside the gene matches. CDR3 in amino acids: CSASGGTSVDEQYV. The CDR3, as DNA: TGCAGTGCTAGTGGTGGGACTAGTGTCGACGAGCAGTACGTC.